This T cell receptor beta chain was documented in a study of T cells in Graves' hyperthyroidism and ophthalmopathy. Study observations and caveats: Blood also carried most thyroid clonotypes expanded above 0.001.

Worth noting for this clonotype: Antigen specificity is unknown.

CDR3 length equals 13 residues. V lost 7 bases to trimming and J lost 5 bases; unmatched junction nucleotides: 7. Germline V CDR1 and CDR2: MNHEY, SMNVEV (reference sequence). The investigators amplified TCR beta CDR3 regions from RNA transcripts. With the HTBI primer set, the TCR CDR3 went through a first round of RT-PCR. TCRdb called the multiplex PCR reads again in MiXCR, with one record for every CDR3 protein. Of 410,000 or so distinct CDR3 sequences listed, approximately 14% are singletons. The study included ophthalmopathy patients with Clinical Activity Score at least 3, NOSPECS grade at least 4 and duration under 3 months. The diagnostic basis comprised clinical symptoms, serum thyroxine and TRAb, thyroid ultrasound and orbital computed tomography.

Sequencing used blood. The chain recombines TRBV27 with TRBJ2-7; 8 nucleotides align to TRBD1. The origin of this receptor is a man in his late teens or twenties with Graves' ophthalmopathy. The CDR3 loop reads CASTRQGSDEQYF. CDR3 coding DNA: TGTGCCAGCACTAGACAGGGGAGCGACGAGCAGTACTTC.